These T cell receptor beta chains were read from a single sample in a study of T cell repertoires in cytomegalovirus infection. One entry per CDR3 protein, called by TCRdb with MiXCR from the reads. The sample shows hundreds of thousands of distinct CDR3 sequences, approximately 24% of them seen only once. Sequencing was carried out using CD8+ T cells from PBMCs. The receptors were gathered from a human donor in good health (CMV status not recorded). Some clones in this sample may be carry-over from other donors' samples. The CDR3 runs from the conserved cysteine through the conserved F or W. The D gene is left open where the match is weak. Rows may omit the clone size; those that give it use once, few, many or a size class.

J	size	V	D	DNA	CDR3
TRBJ1-2	many	TRBV7-2	TRBD1	TGTGCCAGCAGCCAATGGACAGGGGACTATGGCTACACCTTC	CASSQWTGDYGYTF
TRBJ1-2	many	TRBV7-2	NA	TGTGCCAGCAGACGGATGGACAGCGTCTATGGCTACACCTTC	CASRRMDSVYGYTF
TRBJ1-1	NA	TRBV12-3/TRBV12-4	NA	TGTGCCAGCAAAAACCGACAGATGAACACTGAAGCTTTCTTT	CASKNRQMNTEAFF
TRBJ2-7	NA	TRBV14	NA	TGTGCCAGCAGCCACGGACAGCAAGGCTCCTACGAGCAGTACTTC	CASSHGQQGSYEQYF
TRBJ1-1	few	TRBV11-1	NA	TGTGCCACCAGAACAGGGTACACTGAAGCTTTCTTT	CATRTGYTEAFF
TRBJ2-2	NA	TRBV2	NA	TGTGCCAGCAGGGGGGCGTACACCGGGGAGCTGTTTTTT	CASRGAYTGELFF
TRBJ1-5	NA	TRBV2	TRBD1	TGTGCCACCGGGGGACAGCCAAATCAGCCCCAGCATTTT	CATGGQPNQPQHF
TRBJ1-2	few	TRBV29-1	NA	TGCAGCGTTCAGGGGTCCTATGGCTACACCTTC	CSVQGSYGYTF
TRBJ2-1	NA	TRBV10-3	TRBD1	TGTGCCATCACCTTTGGACAGGGGGGAGAGCAGTTCTTC	CAITFGQGGEQFF
TRBJ2-2	many	TRBV7-2	NA	TGTGCCAGCAGCCCGCATAGGGGAATCGGGGCCGGGGAGCTGTTTTTT	CASSPHRGIGAGELFF
TRBJ1-3	NA	TRBV5-5	NA	TGTGCCAGCAGCCCGGGACTGTACTCTGGAAACACCATATATTTT	CASSPGLYSGNTIYF
TRBJ1-5	many	TRBV7-9	NA	TGTGCCAGCAGCTTATTTGATCAGCCCCAGCATTTT	CASSLFDQPQHF
TRBJ2-1	NA	TRBV25-1	NA	TGTGCCAGCAGTGTTGACAGGTTCGACAATGAGCAGTTCTTC	CASSVDRFDNEQFF
TRBJ2-3	few	TRBV20-1	TRBD1	TGCAGTGCTAGAGATCGGGGACAGGGCGCAGATACGCAGTATTTT	CSARDRGQGADTQYF
TRBJ2-7	few	TRBV6-5	TRBD1	TGTGCCAGCAGCCGAGGGGACAGCACCTACGAGCAGTACTTC	CASSRGDSTYEQYF
TRBJ2-7	NA	TRBV20-1	TRBD1	TGCAGTGCTTTGACCCCGGGACAGGGGTCCTACGAGCAGTACTTC	CSALTPGQGSYEQYF
TRBJ2-1	few	TRBV6-5	TRBD1	TGTGCCAGCAGTTACCTCAGGGGGACATACAATGAGCAGTTCTTC	CASSYLRGTYNEQFF
TRBJ2-2	many	TRBV6-1	TRBD1	TGTGCCAGCAGTTATACTTGGACAGGAAGGACCGGGGAGCTGTTTTTT	CASSYTWTGRTGELFF
TRBJ2-1	few	TRBV6-1	TRBD1	TGTGCCAGCAGTCAACTTCCCGGACAGGGGGATCATGAGCAGTTCTTC	CASSQLPGQGDHEQFF
TRBJ1-1	NA	TRBV12-3/TRBV12-4	NA	TGTGCCAGCAGTTTTGTCCGGGGAACTGAAGCTTTCTTT	CASSFVRGTEAFF
TRBJ2-3	NA	TRBV6-2/TRBV6-3	NA	TGTGCCAGCAGTTACAGTCTAGGAGGCACAGATACGCAGTATTTT	CASSYSLGGTDTQYF
TRBJ2-2	NA	TRBV20-1	NA	TGCAGTGCTTGGACCCCGAACACCGGGGAGCTGTTTTTT	CSAWTPNTGELFF
TRBJ2-1	many	TRBV7-3	TRBD2	TGTGCCAGCAGCTCCTCTACTAGCGGGGGAAGCAATGAGCAGTTCTTC	CASSSSTSGGSNEQFF
TRBJ1-5	once	TRBV19	NA	TGTGCCAGTTTGGACATTGGGGGTAATCAGCCCCAGCATTTT	CASLDIGGNQPQHF
TRBJ2-2	many	TRBV7-9	TRBD1	TGTGCCAGCAGCCACCCGGACAGGGGAGTTGCCGGGGAGCTGTTTTTT	CASSHPDRGVAGELFF
TRBJ1-3	NA	TRBV20-1	NA	TGCAGTGCTAGGTCCAACGGACCAGCCCCTGGAAACACCATATATTTT	CSARSNGPAPGNTIYF
TRBJ1-5	NA	TRBV6-2/TRBV6-3	NA	TGTGCCAGCAGTTACGGCAGGACCGGTGATCAGCCCCAGCATTTT	CASSYGRTGDQPQHF
TRBJ1-2	NA	TRBV29-1	NA	TGCAGCGTTGATATGGGGGTGAGGTATGGCTACACCTTC	CSVDMGVRYGYTF
TRBJ2-1	many	TRBV14	TRBD2	TGTGCCAGCAGCCAAGAGACTAGCCGGCATGAGCAGTTCTTC	CASSQETSRHEQFF
TRBJ2-7	few	TRBV7-6	NA	TGTGCCAGCAGCTTAGGAAACAGGGCCGAGCAGTACTTC	CASSLGNRAEQYF
TRBJ2-5	NA	TRBV13	TRBD1	TGTGCCAGCAGCGCATCGGGACAGGGGGCCCGGGAGACCCAGTACTTC	CASSASGQGARETQYF
TRBJ1-2	NA	TRBV13	TRBD1	TGTGCCAGCAGCCCAGGGACAGGAGAATTTTATTATGGCTACACCTTC	CASSPGTGEFYYGYTF
TRBJ1-4	many	TRBV7-9	NA	TGTGCCAGCAGCTTAGCGCGAAAAGGACTGTTTTTT	CASSLARKGLFF